This T cell receptor beta chain was retrieved from a study of shared T cell receptors in the human thymus. After removal of 0 bases from V and 2 bases from J, the junction contained 16 bases not matched to a gene. The CDR3 sequence is 20 residues long. In germline, CDR1 is SGHNT, CDR2 YYREEE (reference sequence). Profiling relied on immunoSEQ multiplex PCR, and the TCRdb table lists in-frame clones only, not all of them. The sample lists under 850,000 clones; around nine tenths were seen once. These data are also associated with another study on human thymus T cells.

The specimen sequenced was thymocytes. This chain joins TRBV5-4 and TRBJ2-2; TRBD2 matches at 7 bases. This sequence originates from a boy under two years old with a congenital heart defect. CDR3 in amino acids: CASSLGRLAGRGENTGELFF. CDR3 DNA: TGTGCCAGCAGCTTGGGTAGACTAGCAGGCAGAGGGGAAAACACCGGGGAGCTGTTTTTT.